This is a list of T cell receptor beta chains from one sample in a study of OX40 agonist ivuxolimab in advanced cancers. TCRdb keeps only in-frame clones here, not all; method: immunoSEQ multiplex PCR. The sample holds around 66,000 clones, approximately 81% seen once. The sequencing here drew on CD4+ or CD8+ T cells sorted from blood, taken in a trial of the OX40 agonist ivuxolimab. The receptors stem from an adult with an advanced solid tumor such as melanoma, head and neck, liver or kidney cancer. Both conserved end residues are part of each CDR3. Fields, in order: CDR3 DNA, CDR3 protein, V gene, J gene, D gene, clone size. The D gene is left open where the match is weak. Clone size, where shown, is once, few, many, or a class for clones that have expanded.

CDR3 DNA: TGTGCCAGCAGCGCGGACACTGGCTCCTACAATGAGCAGTTCTTC; CDR3 protein: CASSADTGSYNEQFF; V gene: TRBV7-3; J gene: TRBJ2-1; D gene: -; clone size: -
CDR3 DNA: TGTGCCAGCGAAATTCACTGCTGTTATCAGCCCCAGCATTTT; CDR3 protein: CASEIHCCYQPQHF; V gene: TRBV6-1; J gene: TRBJ1-5; D gene: -; clone size: -
CDR3 DNA: TGTGCCAGTAGTATAGGGACTATGGTCCCCGAGCAGTACTTC; CDR3 protein: CASSIGTMVPEQYF; V gene: TRBV19; J gene: TRBJ2-7; D gene: -; clone size: once
CDR3 DNA: TGTGCCAGCAGCATCGAACCGGGACCGACCTACGAGCAGTACTTC; CDR3 protein: CASSIEPGPTYEQYF; V gene: TRBV9; J gene: TRBJ2-7; D gene: -; clone size: -
CDR3 DNA: TGTGCCAGGGGTGGGACTAGCCTCGTTCGGGGGGAGCTGTTTTTT; CDR3 protein: CARGGTSLVRGELFF; V gene: TRBV6-1; J gene: TRBJ2-2; D gene: TRBD2; clone size: few
CDR3 DNA: TGTGCCAGCTCACCGCTGAGCACGGGCAATCAGCCCCAGCATTTT; CDR3 protein: CASSPLSTGNQPQHF; V gene: TRBV18; J gene: TRBJ1-5; D gene: -; clone size: -
CDR3 DNA: TGTGCCAGCAGCCCGGGACTAGCGGGAGGAGTGAATGAGCAGTTCTTC; CDR3 protein: CASSPGLAGGVNEQFF; V gene: TRBV5-4; J gene: TRBJ2-1; D gene: TRBD2; clone size: -
CDR3 DNA: TGTGCCAGCAGCGTAGGCCCGGACAGGGGACCCACCGGGGAGCTGTTTTTT; CDR3 protein: CASSVGPDRGPTGELFF; V gene: TRBV9; J gene: TRBJ2-2; D gene: TRBD1; clone size: few
CDR3 DNA: TGCGCCAGCAGCTTGGGACAGCCAACCGGGGAGCTGTTTTTT; CDR3 protein: CASSLGQPTGELFF; V gene: TRBV5-1; J gene: TRBJ2-2; D gene: -; clone size: -
CDR3 DNA: TGTGCCGCAACAGGGTTCGGAACAGATACGCAGTATTTT; CDR3 protein: CAATGFGTDTQYF; V gene: TRBV10-3; J gene: TRBJ2-3; D gene: -; clone size: -
CDR3 DNA: TGCGCCAGCAGCCGGGGGACTAATGAAAAACTGTTTTTT; CDR3 protein: CASSRGTNEKLFF; V gene: TRBV4-3; J gene: TRBJ1-4; D gene: -; clone size: -
CDR3 DNA: TGCGCCAGCAGCCAAGTGGGACAGCAGAACACTGAAGCTTTCTTT; CDR3 protein: CASSQVGQQNTEAFF; V gene: TRBV4-1; J gene: TRBJ1-1; D gene: TRBD1; clone size: -
CDR3 DNA: TGTGCCATCAGTGAGTCTAGCGGGGTGACAAGAACCGGGGAGCTGTTTTTT; CDR3 protein: CAISESSGVTRTGELFF; V gene: TRBV10-3; J gene: TRBJ2-2; D gene: TRBD2; clone size: -
CDR3 DNA: TGCGCCAGCAGCCAAGGCCCCACAGGGAAGACCGGGGAGCTGTTTTTT; CDR3 protein: CASSQGPTGKTGELFF; V gene: TRBV4-3; J gene: TRBJ2-2; D gene: -; clone size: once
CDR3 DNA: TGTGCCAGCAGCTTAGGGGGCCGAGGTACTGAGCAGTTCTTC; CDR3 protein: CASSLGGRGTEQFF; V gene: TRBV5-4; J gene: TRBJ2-1; D gene: TRBD1; clone size: -
CDR3 DNA: TGTGCCAGCTCACCAGACGGCGAAAGGGGCTACACCTTC; CDR3 protein: CASSPDGERGYTF; V gene: TRBV18; J gene: TRBJ1-2; D gene: -; clone size: -
CDR3 DNA: TGTGCCAGCAGCTCGGCGACTAATGAAAAACTGTTTTTT; CDR3 protein: CASSSATNEKLFF; V gene: TRBV5-6; J gene: TRBJ1-4; D gene: -; clone size: -
CDR3 DNA: TGTGCCAGCAGCGTAGATTTGGCAGGTGTCGGGGAGCTGTTTTTT; CDR3 protein: CASSVDLAGVGELFF; V gene: TRBV9; J gene: TRBJ2-2; D gene: -; clone size: -
CDR3 DNA: TGTGCCAGCAGGGTAGAGGAGGGCAATCAGCCCCAGCATTTT; CDR3 protein: CASRVEEGNQPQHF; V gene: TRBV2; J gene: TRBJ1-5; D gene: -; clone size: -
CDR3 DNA: TGTGCCAGCAGCCCACGGGGCACCACACCATTTCCTGGGGCCAACGTCCTGACTTTC; CDR3 protein: CASSPRGTTPFPGANVLTF; V gene: TRBV7-9; J gene: TRBJ2-6; D gene: -; clone size: -
CDR3 DNA: TGTGCCAGCGGGACACCAAACACCGGGGAGCTGTTTTTT; CDR3 protein: CASGTPNTGELFF; V gene: TRBV6-6; J gene: TRBJ2-2; D gene: -; clone size: -
CDR3 DNA: TGTGCCAGCAGTCGAAGCACCGGGGAGCTGTTTTTT; CDR3 protein: CASSRSTGELFF; V gene: TRBV6-5; J gene: TRBJ2-2; D gene: -; clone size: -
CDR3 DNA: TGTGCCAGCAGCCCGTGGACAGGGACCTTAAATTTCAATGAGCAGTTCTTC; CDR3 protein: CASSPWTGTLNFNEQFF; V gene: TRBV7-9; J gene: TRBJ2-1; D gene: TRBD1; clone size: few
CDR3 DNA: TGCAGCGTTCTAGCGGACAGGAAAGGGCCCACTGAAGCTTTCTTT; CDR3 protein: CSVLADRKGPTEAFF; V gene: TRBV29-1; J gene: TRBJ1-1; D gene: TRBD1; clone size: -
CDR3 DNA: TGTGCCAGCAGTGACGGCGGGATCTACGAGCAGTACTTC; CDR3 protein: CASSDGGIYEQYF; V gene: TRBV6-5; J gene: TRBJ2-7; D gene: -; clone size: -
CDR3 DNA: TGTGCCAGCAGACCCGATCCGAGCACAGATACGCAGTATTTT; CDR3 protein: CASRPDPSTDTQYF; V gene: TRBV5-4; J gene: TRBJ2-3; D gene: -; clone size: -
CDR3 DNA: TGTGCCAGCAGCGGGAGCTCCTACGAGCAGTACTTC; CDR3 protein: CASSGSSYEQYF; V gene: TRBV6-5; J gene: TRBJ2-7; D gene: -; clone size: once
CDR3 DNA: TGTGCCAGCAGCGGACGGGCAGAAAATGAAAAACTGTTTTTT; CDR3 protein: CASSGRAENEKLFF; V gene: TRBV5-4; J gene: TRBJ1-4; D gene: -; clone size: once
CDR3 DNA: TGTGCCAGCACCTTACCCCCCTGGGAGGCTCAGCATTTT; CDR3 protein: CASTLPPWEAQHF; V gene: TRBV28; J gene: TRBJ1-5; D gene: -; clone size: -
CDR3 DNA: TGTGCCATCAGCGTCGTCCCCTACGAGCAGTACTTC; CDR3 protein: CAISVVPYEQYF; V gene: TRBV10-3; J gene: TRBJ2-7; D gene: -; clone size: -
CDR3 DNA: TGCGCCAGCAGCTCGGTCGGAGCCGGTGGTGTGGGAGATACGCAGTATTTT; CDR3 protein: CASSSVGAGGVGDTQYF; V gene: TRBV5-1; J gene: TRBJ2-3; D gene: -; clone size: -
CDR3 DNA: TGTGCCAGCAGCCAAGCAGGGTATGGCTACACCTTC; CDR3 protein: CASSQAGYGYTF; V gene: TRBV4-2; J gene: TRBJ1-2; D gene: -; clone size: -
CDR3 DNA: TGTGCCAGCTCACCAAGAACTAGCGGGGCATACAATGAGCAGTTCTTC; CDR3 protein: CASSPRTSGAYNEQFF; V gene: TRBV18; J gene: TRBJ2-1; D gene: TRBD2; clone size: -
CDR3 DNA: TGTGCCAGCAGTACAGGGACAGGGGGCTCTAACTATGGCTACACCTTC; CDR3 protein: CASSTGTGGSNYGYTF; V gene: TRBV28; J gene: TRBJ1-2; D gene: TRBD1; clone size: few
CDR3 DNA: TGTGCCAGCAGCCGAAGTTTGGAAGTTGAGCAGTACTTC; CDR3 protein: CASSRSLEVEQYF; V gene: TRBV11-2; J gene: TRBJ2-7; D gene: -; clone size: -
CDR3 DNA: TGCGCCAGCAGATCCCTAGCGGGGTACAATGAGCAGTTCTTC; CDR3 protein: CASRSLAGYNEQFF; V gene: TRBV5-1; J gene: TRBJ2-1; D gene: TRBD2; clone size: -
CDR3 DNA: TGTGCCAGCAGCCGAAGGACGGGGGCGAACACCGGGGAGCTGTTTTTT; CDR3 protein: CASSRRTGANTGELFF; V gene: TRBV5-4; J gene: TRBJ2-2; D gene: -; clone size: -
CDR3 DNA: TGCGCCAGCAGCTTGCCGGGCGTGGTGGCTGAAGCTTTCTTT; CDR3 protein: CASSLPGVVAEAFF; V gene: TRBV5-1; J gene: TRBJ1-1; D gene: -; clone size: -
CDR3 DNA: TGTGCCAGCAGTCCCGGACAGGGAAGCAATCAGCCCCAGCATTTT; CDR3 protein: CASSPGQGSNQPQHF; V gene: TRBV6-5; J gene: TRBJ1-5; D gene: TRBD1; clone size: -
CDR3 DNA: TGTGCCAGCAGCAGGCCCGGGGACGGATACAATGAGCAGTTCTTC; CDR3 protein: CASSRPGDGYNEQFF; V gene: TRBV7-3; J gene: TRBJ2-1; D gene: -; clone size: -
CDR3 DNA: TGTGCCAGCAGTGTGGGACCAGGCGAGCAGTACTTC; CDR3 protein: CASSVGPGEQYF; V gene: TRBV27; J gene: TRBJ2-7; D gene: -; clone size: -
CDR3 DNA: TGCGCCAGCAGCTTGGACAGGGCTGGCTACACCTTC; CDR3 protein: CASSLDRAGYTF; V gene: TRBV5-1; J gene: TRBJ1-2; D gene: -; clone size: -
CDR3 DNA: TGTGCCAGCAGTTTCCCTCATTTAGGGAAGGGAAATGGCTACACCTTC; CDR3 protein: CASSFPHLGKGNGYTF; V gene: TRBV28; J gene: TRBJ1-2; D gene: -; clone size: -
CDR3 DNA: TGTGCCAGCAGCTTAAGTTCAGGGTCCTACACTGAAGCTTTCTTT; CDR3 protein: CASSLSSGSYTEAFF; V gene: TRBV7-9; J gene: TRBJ1-1; D gene: -; clone size: once
CDR3 DNA: TGCGCCAGCAGCTTGGCCGTCGAAAACACTGAAGCTTTCTTT; CDR3 protein: CASSLAVENTEAFF; V gene: TRBV5-1; J gene: TRBJ1-1; D gene: -; clone size: -
CDR3 DNA: TGTGCCAGCTCAGAAACTAGCGGGATCTCCTACGAGCAGTACTTC; CDR3 protein: CASSETSGISYEQYF; V gene: TRBV18; J gene: TRBJ2-7; D gene: TRBD2; clone size: -
CDR3 DNA: TGTGCCAGCAGACGGACAGGTTGGAGCAACGAGCAGTACTTC; CDR3 protein: CASRRTGWSNEQYF; V gene: TRBV5-6; J gene: TRBJ2-7; D gene: TRBD1; clone size: -
CDR3 DNA: TGTGCCAGCAGTGCTTCTGACAGGGATCAGCAGTACTTC; CDR3 protein: CASSASDRDQQYF; V gene: TRBV2; J gene: TRBJ2-7; D gene: TRBD1; clone size: -
CDR3 DNA: TGTGCCAGCAGCTCCGGGGGAGGTCAGCCCCAGCATTTT; CDR3 protein: CASSSGGGQPQHF; V gene: TRBV7-2; J gene: TRBJ1-5; D gene: -; clone size: -
CDR3 DNA: TGCGCCAGCAGCCAAGATCCCACGTGGTCCTCTGGAAACACCATATATTTT; CDR3 protein: CASSQDPTWSSGNTIYF; V gene: TRBV4-1; J gene: TRBJ1-3; D gene: -; clone size: -
CDR3 DNA: TGTGCCAGCAGCCCCCTGGGGGGGCAAGATACGCAGTATTTT; CDR3 protein: CASSPLGGQDTQYF; V gene: TRBV7-3; J gene: TRBJ2-3; D gene: -; clone size: -
CDR3 DNA: TGTGCCAGCAGCGGGAGCTTCTCCTACGAGCAGTACTTC; CDR3 protein: CASSGSFSYEQYF; V gene: TRBV5-6; J gene: TRBJ2-7; D gene: -; clone size: -
CDR3 DNA: TGTGCCAGTAGTACGGCCAGGGTTCAGCCCCAGCATTTT; CDR3 protein: CASSTARVQPQHF; V gene: TRBV19; J gene: TRBJ1-5; D gene: -; clone size: few
CDR3 DNA: TGTGCCAGCAGTGAGAGGCGGATTGAAAAACTGTTTTTT; CDR3 protein: CASSERRIEKLFF; V gene: TRBV6-1; J gene: TRBJ1-4; D gene: -; clone size: -